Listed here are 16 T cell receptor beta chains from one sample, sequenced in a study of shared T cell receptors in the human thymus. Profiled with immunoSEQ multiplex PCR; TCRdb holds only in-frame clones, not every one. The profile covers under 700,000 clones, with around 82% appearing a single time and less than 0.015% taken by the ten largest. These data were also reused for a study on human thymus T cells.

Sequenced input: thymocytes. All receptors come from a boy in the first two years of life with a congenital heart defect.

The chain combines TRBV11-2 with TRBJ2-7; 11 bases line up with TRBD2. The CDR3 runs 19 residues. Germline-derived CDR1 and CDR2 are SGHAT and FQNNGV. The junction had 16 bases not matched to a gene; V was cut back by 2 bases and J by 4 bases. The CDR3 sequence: CASSLNLAGTSGSRYEQYF. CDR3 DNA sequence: TGTGCCAGCAGCTTAAATTTAGCGGGTACTAGCGGGAGTAGGTACGAGCAGTACTTC.

CDR3 loop: CASSLVRGGEQYF. In DNA form, the CDR3 reads TGTGCCAGCAGCTTAGTGAGGGGAGGGGAGCAGTACTTC. The rearrangement links TRBV11-2 to TRBJ2-7, with 7 bases fitting TRBD2. The CDR3 has 13 residues. CDR1 is SGHAT and CDR2 is FQNNGV in the germline V gene. The V gene end was trimmed by 1 base and the J gene end by 7 bases; junction bases not matched to a gene: 4.

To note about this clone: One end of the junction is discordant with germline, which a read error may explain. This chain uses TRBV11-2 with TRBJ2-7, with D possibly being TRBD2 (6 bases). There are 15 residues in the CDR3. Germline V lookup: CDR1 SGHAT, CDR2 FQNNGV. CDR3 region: CPSSRREGLGDEQYF. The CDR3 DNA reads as TGTCCCAGCAGCAGGAGGGAAGGGCTAGGGGACGAGCAGTACTTC.

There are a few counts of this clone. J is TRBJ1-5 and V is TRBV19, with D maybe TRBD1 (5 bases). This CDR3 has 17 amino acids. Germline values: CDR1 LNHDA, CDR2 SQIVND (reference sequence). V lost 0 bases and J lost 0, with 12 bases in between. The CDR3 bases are TGTGCCAGTAGTATAGACGGGGGAATCCCTAGCAATCAGCCCCAGCATTTT. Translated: CASSIDGGIPSNQPQHF.

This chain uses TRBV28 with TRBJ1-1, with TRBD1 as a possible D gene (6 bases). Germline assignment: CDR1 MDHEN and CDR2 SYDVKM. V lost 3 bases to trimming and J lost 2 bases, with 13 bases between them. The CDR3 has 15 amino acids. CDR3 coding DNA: TGTGCCAGCAGTTTCTTGGGACATCGTAACACTGAAGCTTTCTTT. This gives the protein CASSFLGHRNTEAFF.

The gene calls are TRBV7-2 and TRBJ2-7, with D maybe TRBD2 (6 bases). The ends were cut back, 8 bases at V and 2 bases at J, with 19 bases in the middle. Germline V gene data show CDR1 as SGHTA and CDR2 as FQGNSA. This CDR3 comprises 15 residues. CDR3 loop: CASDPGSRGTYEQYF. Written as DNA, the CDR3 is TGTGCCAGCGACCCAGGGTCGCGGGGAACCTACGAGCAGTACTTC.

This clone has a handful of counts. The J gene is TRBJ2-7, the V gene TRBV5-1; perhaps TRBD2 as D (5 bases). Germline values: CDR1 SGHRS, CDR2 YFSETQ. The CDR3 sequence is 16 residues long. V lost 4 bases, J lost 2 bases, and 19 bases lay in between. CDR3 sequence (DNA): TGCGCCAGCAGCCCACTAGAAGCATCTCGCCCCTACGAGCAGTACTTC. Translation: CASSPLEASRPYEQYF.

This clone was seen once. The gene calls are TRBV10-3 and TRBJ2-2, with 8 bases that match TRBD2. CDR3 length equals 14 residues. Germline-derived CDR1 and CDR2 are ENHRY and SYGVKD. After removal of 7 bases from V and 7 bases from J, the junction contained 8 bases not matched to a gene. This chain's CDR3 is CAITRREGVGELFF. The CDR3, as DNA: TGTGCCATCACCCGACGGGAGGGGGTCGGGGAGCTGTTTTTT.

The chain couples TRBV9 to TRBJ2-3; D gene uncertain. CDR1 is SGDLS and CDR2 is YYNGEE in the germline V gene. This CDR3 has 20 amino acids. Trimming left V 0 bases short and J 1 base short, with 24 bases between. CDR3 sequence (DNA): TGTGCCAGCAGCGTAGCTACGATCCCCTTTCGGTCCCGAGGCACAGATACGCAGTATTTT. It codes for CASSVATIPFRSRGTDTQYF.

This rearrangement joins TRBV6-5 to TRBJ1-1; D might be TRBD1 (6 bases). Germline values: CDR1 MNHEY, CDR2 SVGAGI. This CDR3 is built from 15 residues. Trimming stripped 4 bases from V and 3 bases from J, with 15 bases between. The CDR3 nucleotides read TGTGCCAGCAGTTCTCAACAGGGTTTGGACACTGAAGCTTTCTTT. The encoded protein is CASSSQQGLDTEAFF.

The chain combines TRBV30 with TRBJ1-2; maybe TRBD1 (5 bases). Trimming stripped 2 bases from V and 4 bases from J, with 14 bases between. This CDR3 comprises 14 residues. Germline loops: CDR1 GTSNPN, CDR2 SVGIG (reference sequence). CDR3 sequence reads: CAWSPPGRVYGYTF. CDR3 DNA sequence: TGTGCCTGGAGTCCCCCCGGCAGGGTCTATGGCTACACCTTC.

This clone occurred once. CDR3 sequence reads: CATSRDFQGYEQYF. The CDR3 DNA reads TGTGCCACCAGCAGAGATTTTCAGGGCTACGAGCAGTACTTC. The chain carries TRBV15 and TRBJ2-7; maybe TRBD1 (5 bases). This CDR3 comprises 14 residues. V gave up 0 bases and J gave up 3 bases, with 9 bases separating them. CDR1 LNHNV and CDR2 YYDKDF come from the germline V gene (reference sequence).

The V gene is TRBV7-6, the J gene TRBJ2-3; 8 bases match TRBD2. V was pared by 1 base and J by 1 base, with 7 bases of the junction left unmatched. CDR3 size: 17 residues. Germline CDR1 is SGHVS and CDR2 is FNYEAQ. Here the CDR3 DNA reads TGTGCCAGCAGCTTAGACCCGGGAGGGCCGGGCACAGATACGCAGTATTTT. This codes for CASSLDPGGPGTDTQYF.

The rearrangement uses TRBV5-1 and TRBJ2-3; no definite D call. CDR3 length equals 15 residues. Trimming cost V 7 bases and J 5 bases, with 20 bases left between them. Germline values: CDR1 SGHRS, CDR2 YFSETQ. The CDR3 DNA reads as TGCGCCAGCCGTCCCGGGTACACTTGCGGAGATACGCAGTATTTT. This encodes CASRPGYTCGDTQYF.

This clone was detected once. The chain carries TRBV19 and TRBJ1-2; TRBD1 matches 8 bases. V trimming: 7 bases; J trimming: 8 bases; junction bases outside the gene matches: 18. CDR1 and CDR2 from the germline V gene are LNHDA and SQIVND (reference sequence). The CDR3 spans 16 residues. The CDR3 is CASTPTPDRGLWGYTF. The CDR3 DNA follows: TGTGCCAGTACTCCTACCCCCGACAGGGGATTGTGGGGCTACACCTTC.

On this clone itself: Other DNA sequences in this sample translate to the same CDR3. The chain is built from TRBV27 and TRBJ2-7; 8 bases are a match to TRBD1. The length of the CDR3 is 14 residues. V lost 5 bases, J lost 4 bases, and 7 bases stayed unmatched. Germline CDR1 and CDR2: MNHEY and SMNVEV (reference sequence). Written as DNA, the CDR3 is TGTGCCAGCAGTCCCGGACAGGGCAGGTACGAGCAGTACTTC. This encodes CASSPGQGRYEQYF.